This section outlines one T cell receptor (beta chain) sequence together with its context. This receptor's antigen is unknown. No per-base quality is available; no much larger clone lies one base away. The CDR3 regions of human TCRbeta chains were subjected to immunosequencing. The source study handled its data this way. Repertoire TCRs were matched against a reference library of SARS-CoV-2-specific TCRs generated with the MIRA antigen-specificity platform. Breadth was defined as the fraction of unique TCRs that were SARS-CoV-2-associated, and depth was defined as the fraction of total T cells that were SARS-CoV-2-associated. Using the MIRA data, each spike-specific TCR was mapped to the spike region that the TCR reacts to and placed in a CD4 or CD8 class. Log10-transformed breadth and depth values were compared by one-way ANOVA with Sidak's multiple comparisons tests. TCRdb obtained this table from immuneACCESS and retained in-frame rearrangements with V and J assigned. These tables miss some clones; where compared with another copy, unresolved V genes account for less than half of the shortfall, and the remainder is unexplained. The DNA gave D and trimming, while V, J and clone size come from that table. This sample gives about 96,000 clones in total; roughly nine tenths of them show up just once. The top ten constitute roughly 1.7% of the sample.

In the paper's terms, the time point label means: baseline before first vaccination. Samples from vaccinated people were obtained from the UK trials COV001 and COV002, which included a single-blind randomized controlled phase 2/3 trial of AZD1222 (ChAdOx1 nCoV-19) in healthy adults. For TCRbeta chain sequencing, PBMC samples from trial participants were taken at day 0 and at day 28 after the second dose. This record belongs to a study of T cell responses to AZD1222 COVID-19 vaccine (dated by TCRdb to about 2021). Context from the whole study: AZD1222 recipients whose second dose came at about 4 weeks and those whose second dose came at about 12 weeks were combined into one group, since spike-specific TCR depth and breadth did not differ between the two schedules. A total of 240 or so trial participants underwent TCR sequencing, of whom roughly 210 had received two doses of AZD1222 and about 25 had received two doses of the MenACWY control vaccine. Trial participants were enrolled into age subgroups of 18-55, 56-69 and 70-plus years, which contained about 160, 30 and 59 TCR-sequenced participants, respectively.

The study at large found these results: The 56-69-year group was small, and its depth increase did not reach significance, likely because of low power. Spike-specific TCR breadth and depth rose significantly after two AZD1222 doses compared with day 0 and with MenACWY recipients. Because no samples from the day 14 peak response were available, repertoires could be characterized only after the peak T cell response. Participants were mostly white British and included more females than males, and it was suggested by the authors that clonal diversity may have been underestimated. The whole spike protein was spanned by vaccine-associated CD4 TCRs, and dominant responses were seen in regions 160-218 and 743-854. Reportedly, almost half of the unique spike-specific TCRs recognized epitopes lying outside the regions that are mutated in the B.1.351 and B.1.1.7 variants. Conclusions about previously exposed vaccinees are limited, since just 5 to 7 AZD1222 recipients were seropositive for SARS-CoV-2 at baseline.

The material sequenced was peripheral blood, taken on day 0 of AZD1222 vaccination. The sequence came from an adult in good health.

The DNA sequence reads TGTGCCAGCAGCGGACTAGTCTCCTACGAGCAGTACTTC. Its protein is CASSGLVSYEQYF. Recombination joined TRBV6-6 with TRBJ2-7, with 7 junctional bases fitting TRBD2. Trimming leaves V shorter by 6 bases and J shorter by 0 bases, with the junction holding 2 bases beyond the gene matches. Reading the germline V gene (reference sequence) gives CDR1 MNHNY and CDR2 SVGAGI. Including cysteine and phenylalanine, the CDR3 has 13 amino acids. CDR3 DNA is the only sequence kept; it has 39 bases, read in frame from the first base.